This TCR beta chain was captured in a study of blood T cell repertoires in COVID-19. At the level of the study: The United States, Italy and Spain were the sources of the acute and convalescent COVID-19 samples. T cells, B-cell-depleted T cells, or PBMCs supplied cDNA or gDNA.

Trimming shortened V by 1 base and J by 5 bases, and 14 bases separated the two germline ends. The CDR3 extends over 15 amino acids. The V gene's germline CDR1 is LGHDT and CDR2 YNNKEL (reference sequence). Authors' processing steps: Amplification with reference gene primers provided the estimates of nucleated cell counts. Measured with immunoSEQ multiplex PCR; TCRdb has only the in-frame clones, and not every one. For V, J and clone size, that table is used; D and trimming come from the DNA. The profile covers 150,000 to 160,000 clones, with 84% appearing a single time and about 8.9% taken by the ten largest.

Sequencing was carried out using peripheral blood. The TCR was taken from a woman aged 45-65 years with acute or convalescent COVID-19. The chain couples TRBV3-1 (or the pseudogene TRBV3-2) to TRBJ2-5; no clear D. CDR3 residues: CASSQGARSEETQYF. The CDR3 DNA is TGTGCCAGCAGCCAAGGGGCCCGATCTGAGGAGACCCAGTACTTC.